These T cell receptor beta chains were read from a single sample in a study of somatic mutations in cytotoxic T cells in rheumatoid arthritis. Libraries were prepared by immunoSEQ multiplex PCR; TCRdb keeps only in-frame clonotypes and omits some of them. This table holds about 12,000 clones, over 65% found once. Sequencing used CD8+ T cells sorted from blood. These receptors all stem from a man in his sixties or seventies in good health. Each CDR3 is given with its conserved first and last residue. D genes are given only for firm matches. A clone size is listed for some rows: how often the clone was seen (once, few, many), or a class if it is expanded.

d_call j_call v_call clone_size cdr3_aa cdr3_nt
TRBD1 TRBJ2-7 TRBV7-9 NA CASSLAEGAAYEQYF TGTGCCAGCAGCTTAGCCGAGGGGGCGGCCTACGAGCAGTACTTC
NA TRBJ2-3 TRBV6-4 NA CASSDKGETDTQYF TGTGCCAGCAGTGACAAGGGGGAAACAGATACGCAGTATTTT
TRBD2 TRBJ2-2 TRBV4-1 NA CASSQGVRGGLAYPGELFF TGCGCCAGCAGCCAAGGAGTACGGGGGGGACTAGCGTATCCCGGGGAGCTGTTTTTT
NA TRBJ2-3 TRBV6-5 once CASSYGVEGTDTQYF TGTGCCAGCAGTTACGGGGTTGAGGGCACAGATACGCAGTATTTT
NA TRBJ1-1 TRBV27 NA CASSLGGGPFYTEAFF TGTGCCAGCAGCCTTGGCGGGGGGCCCTTTTACACTGAAGCTTTCTTT
TRBD2 TRBJ2-3 TRBV6-4 once CASSDGAGGSDTQYF TGTGCCAGCAGTGACGGGGCGGGGGGTTCAGATACGCAGTATTTT
NA TRBJ2-7 TRBV13 NA CASSARTDSYEQYF TGTGCCAGCAGCGCTCGGACAGATTCCTACGAGCAGTACTTC
NA TRBJ1-5 TRBV5-7 NA CASSLFQLVNNQPQHF TGTGCCAGCAGCTTGTTTCAGTTGGTTAACAATCAGCCCCAGCATTTT
TRBD2 TRBJ2-1 TRBV27 NA CASSKTGGGLAGGLYNEQFF TGTGCCAGCAGCAAAACTGGCGGAGGACTAGCGGGGGGCCTTTACAATGAGCAGTTCTTC
NA TRBJ1-2 TRBV1 NA CTRTGPFPSSYGYTF TGCACCAGGACAGGCCCTTTCCCATCTAGCTATGGCTACACCTTC
NA TRBJ2-1 TRBV9 medium-sized CASSVESASYNEQFF TGTGCCAGCAGCGTAGAAAGCGCTTCCTACAATGAGCAGTTCTTC
NA TRBJ2-7 TRBV2 NA CASSLAETYEQYF TGTGCCAGCAGTCTGGCGGAGACCTACGAGCAGTACTTC
NA TRBJ1-5 TRBV19 NA CASSMFGDQPQHF TGTGCCAGTAGTATGTTCGGTGATCAGCCCCAGCATTTT
NA TRBJ1-2 TRBV7-9 NA CASSLGAGGYTF TGTGCCAGCAGTTTAGGGGCGGGCGGCTACACCTTC
NA TRBJ2-7 TRBV15 NA CATSRVDKAYEQYF TGTGCCACCAGCAGAGTTGACAAAGCCTACGAGCAGTACTTC
NA TRBJ2-7 TRBV28 NA CASSLLYEQYF TGTGCCAGCAGTTTACTCTACGAGCAGTACTTC
TRBD1 TRBJ1-1 TRBV5-6 NA CASSPGQGTAEAFF TGTGCCAGCAGCCCGGGACAGGGGACGGCTGAAGCTTTCTTT
NA TRBJ2-1 TRBV9 NA CASSGHWGEDEQFF TGTGCCAGCAGCGGGCACTGGGGAGAGGATGAGCAGTTCTTC
NA TRBJ2-5 TRBV27 NA CASSPLEEETQYF TGTGCCAGCAGTCCCCTAGAAGAAGAGACCCAGTACTTC
TRBD1 TRBJ1-1 TRBV29-1 NA CSVQPPRGENTEAFF TGCAGCGTCCAACCTCCCAGGGGGGAGAACACTGAAGCTTTCTTT
TRBD2 TRBJ2-2 TRBV2 once CASSEAEAGGPTGELFF TGTGCCAGCAGTGAAGCCGAGGCGGGAGGGCCGACCGGGGAGCTGTTTTTT
NA TRBJ1-2 TRBV14 NA CASSLLIPGPEGYTF TGTGCCAGCAGCCTCTTAATCCCGGGCCCTGAAGGCTACACCTTC
NA TRBJ2-7 TRBV9 NA CASSVEFGHYEQYF TGTGCCAGCAGCGTAGAATTCGGACATTACGAGCAGTACTTC
TRBD2 TRBJ2-5 TRBV4-1 NA CASSLGLAGAGRETQYF TGCGCCAGCAGCCTGGGACTAGCGGGAGCAGGCAGAGAGACCCAGTACTTC
NA TRBJ1-1 TRBV28 NA CASSSLLGQGAEAFF TGTGCCAGCAGTTCGTTACTAGGACAAGGCGCTGAAGCTTTCTTT
TRBD1 TRBJ2-3 TRBV12-5 NA CASGFVPGQVPDTQYF TGTGCTAGTGGTTTCGTACCGGGACAGGTCCCAGATACGCAGTATTTT
NA TRBJ2-1 TRBV5-4 NA CASSLVTYNEQFF TGTGCCAGCAGCTTGGTTACTTACAATGAGCAGTTCTTC
NA TRBJ1-5 TRBV30 few CAWSDTLGLGGNQPQHF TGTGCCTGGAGTGATACTCTTGGCCTGGGGGGCAATCAGCCCCAGCATTTT
NA TRBJ2-1 TRBV10-1 NA CASSESAVGSYNEQFF TGCGCCAGCAGTGAATCCGCTGTGGGGTCCTACAATGAGCAGTTCTTC
TRBD2 TRBJ2-1 TRBV4-3 NA CASSQAVSGGRSSYNEQFF TGCGCCAGCAGCCAAGCGGTTAGCGGGGGACGAAGCTCCTACAATGAGCAGTTCTTC
NA TRBJ2-3 TRBV2 NA CASSDYKLAPGTDTQYF TGTGCCAGCAGTGATTATAAGCTAGCTCCTGGCACAGATACGCAGTATTTT
TRBD1 TRBJ1-2 TRBV27 NA CASSPRDRTFGYTF TGTGCCAGCAGTCCACGGGACAGGACTTTCGGCTACACCTTC
NA TRBJ1-2 TRBV6-6 NA CASSYSRTAHGYTF TGTGCCAGCAGTTACTCTAGGACAGCACATGGCTACACCTTC
NA TRBJ1-4 TRBV27 NA CASSSFLTGGEKLFF TGTGCCAGCAGTTCCTTCCTAACTGGAGGGGAAAAACTGTTTTTT
NA TRBJ1-1 TRBV9 NA CASSGGASEAFF TGTGCCAGCAGCGGAGGGGCCAGCGAAGCTTTCTTT
NA TRBJ2-7 TRBV27 NA CASGPGTSEQYF TGTGCCAGCGGACCCGGGACTTCGGAGCAGTACTTC
NA TRBJ2-3 TRBV21-1 few CASSIFISPGHDTQYF TGTGCCAGCAGCATCTTTATTTCACCGGGGCACGATACGCAGTATTTT
TRBD1 TRBJ2-7 TRBV27 once CASSLWDSISYEQYF TGTGCCAGCAGTTTATGGGACAGCATCTCCTACGAGCAGTACTTC
NA TRBJ1-5 TRBV19 once CASSPQGQQPQHF TGTGCCAGTAGTCCGCAGGGTCAACAGCCCCAGCATTTT
TRBD1 TRBJ1-1 TRBV7-3 NA CASNNRGQVNTEAFF TGTGCCAGTAATAACAGGGGACAAGTGAACACTGAAGCTTTCTTT
NA TRBJ2-2 TRBV11-2 NA CASSKGGGTGELFF TGTGCCAGCAGCAAGGGGGGCGGCACCGGGGAGCTGTTTTTT
NA TRBJ1-4 TRBV5-1 NA CASSLDSWGISTNEKLFF TGCGCCAGCAGCTTGGACAGTTGGGGGATTTCAACTAATGAAAAACTGTTTTTT
NA TRBJ2-7 TRBV11-2 medium-sized CASSAQAFYEQYF TGTGCCAGCAGCGCGCAGGCGTTCTACGAGCAGTACTTC
TRBD1 TRBJ1-2 TRBV7-9 medium-sized CASSPTGISYGYTF TGTGCCAGCAGCCCGACAGGGATCTCCTATGGCTACACCTTC
NA TRBJ2-7 TRBV28 NA CASTLQGRTYEQYF TGTGCCAGCACCTTGCAGGGCCGAACCTACGAGCAGTACTTC